Listed below are T cell receptor beta chains from one sample, sequenced in a study of CD8 T cells in ankylosing spondylitis. TCRdb used MiXCR to reprocess the 5' RACE reads, holding one entry per CDR3 protein. The sample shows 470,000 or so distinct CDR3 sequences, about 24% of them seen only once. Sequenced sample: blood, either unsorted or a sorted T cell fraction (not recorded which). These receptors all stem from a male donor with ankylosing spondylitis. Each CDR3 is given with its conserved first and last residue. D genes are given only for firm matches. Clone sizes are given selectively: once, few, many, or a class where the clone is expanded.

V gene	CDR3 length	J gene	D gene	clone size	CDR3 DNA	CDR3 protein
TRBV7-9	16	TRBJ2-1	TRBD2	medium-sized	TGTGCCAGCACATTGGCCGGACGGACTAGCGACAATGAGCAGTTCTTC	CASTLAGRTSDNEQFF
TRBV12-3/TRBV12-4	15	TRBJ1-1	.	.	TGTGCCAGCAGGAAGTTCTCGATGATGAACACTGAAGCTTTCTTT	CASRKFSMMNTEAFF
TRBV11-3	14	TRBJ2-1	.	.	TGTGCCAGCAGCTTAGGGGGGGACCAATGGGAGCAGTTCTTC	CASSLGGDQWEQFF
TRBV7-2	14	TRBJ2-5	.	.	TGTGCCTCCAGTCGGGGCAGGGAAAGGGAGACCCAGTACTTC	CASSRGRERETQYF
TRBV24-1	16	TRBJ2-6	.	many	TGTGCCACCAGTGATCCCCCTGTGAAAGGGGCCAACGTCCTGACTTTC	CATSDPPVKGANVLTF
TRBV2	15	TRBJ2-1	.	.	TGTGCCAGCAGTGAAGCAGGGCGGGACTACAATGAGCAGTTCTTC	CASSEAGRDYNEQFF
TRBV20-1	13	TRBJ1-5	TRBD1	.	TGCAGTGCCGGGACAGGGATTGATCAGCCCCAGCATTTT	CSAGTGIDQPQHF
TRBV24-1	15	TRBJ1-1	.	.	TGTGCCACCAGTGATTCTGCGGGGGCCGATGGTGAAGCTTTCTTT	CATSDSAGADGEAFF
TRBV14	14	TRBJ1-2	TRBD1	.	TGTGCCAGCAGCCGTTATACAGGGGGCAAGGGCTACACCTTC	CASSRYTGGKGYTF
TRBV12-3/TRBV12-4	17	TRBJ2-1	TRBD2	.	TGTGCCAGCAGTTTAGCGGGAAGCGGGAGGGCCTACAATGAGCAGTTCTTC	CASSLAGSGRAYNEQFF
TRBV15	14	TRBJ2-1	TRBD2	.	TGTGCCACCAGCCCTCGGACTAGTTCCCATGAGCAGTTCTTC	CATSPRTSSHEQFF
TRBV6-1	13	TRBJ1-1	.	.	TGTGCCACCCATATCGAAGTGAACACTGAAGCTTTCTTT	CATHIEVNTEAFF
TRBV5-1	17	TRBJ2-5	TRBD2	few	TGCGCCAGCAGCTTTGGTCCAACGCGGGAGGAGGGAGAGACCCAGTACTTC	CASSFGPTREEGETQYF
TRBV12-3/TRBV12-4	15	TRBJ2-3	TRBD2	many	TGTGCCAGCAGCTCAAGCGGGAGGGGGGCAGATACGCAGTATTTT	CASSSSGRGADTQYF
TRBV3-1	12	TRBJ2-1	.	.	TGTGCCAGCAGCCCCCAGGAAGGAGAGCAGTTCTTC	CASSPQEGEQFF
TRBV2	12	TRBJ2-1	.	.	TGTGCCAGCAGCCTCAGGGAGTGGGAGCAGTTCTTC	CASSLREWEQFF
TRBV7-9	15	TRBJ1-1	TRBD1	.	TGTGCCAGCAGCTCACCAGGGGGCGCAAACACTGAAGCTTTCTTT	CASSSPGGANTEAFF
TRBV3-1	13	TRBJ1-1	.	few	TGTGCCAGCAGCCAATCTGCTCGGCCTGAAGCTTTCTTT	CASSQSARPEAFF
TRBV4-2	18	TRBJ2-1	.	.	TGTGCCAGCAGCCAAGCCACCGTAGCGGAAGCCCCCTACAATGAGCAGTTCTTC	CASSQATVAEAPYNEQFF
TRBV11-2	15	TRBJ1-2	.	.	TGTGCCAGCAGCTTCGGGCGAGGACAAACGGGTGGCTACACCTTC	CASSFGRGQTGGYTF
TRBV5-6	16	TRBJ2-1	.	.	TGTGCCAGCAGCTTGATCGGCAGGGGTGCCTACAATGAGCAGTTCTTC	CASSLIGRGAYNEQFF
TRBV20-1	13	TRBJ2-1	.	few	TGCAGTGCTCCAGGCGGGGCCCTCAATGAGCAGTTCTTC	CSAPGGALNEQFF
TRBV7-9	10	TRBJ1-2	.	few	TGTGCCAGCAGCCGGCTGGGCTACACCTTC	CASSRLGYTF
TRBV7-9	15	TRBJ2-1	TRBD1	.	TGTGCCAGCAACCCACAGGGGGCCGAAAACAATGAGCAGTTCTTC	CASNPQGAENNEQFF
TRBV7-2	15	TRBJ2-3	.	.	TGTGCCATATCAACCCGGGGAATGAGCACAGATACGCAGTATTTT	CAISTRGMSTDTQYF
TRBV20-1	13	TRBJ2-3	.	.	TGCAGTGCTAGAGATTCAAGCCGGGAGACGCAGTATTTT	CSARDSSRETQYF
TRBV7-9	12	TRBJ2-2	.	few	TGTGCCCCGGATGGGCCGGGCGGGGAGCTGTTTTTT	CAPDGPGGELFF
TRBV11-2	15	TRBJ2-1	.	few	TGTGCCAGCAGCTTAGATGGGCCGAATTACAATGAGCAGTTCTTC	CASSLDGPNYNEQFF
TRBV24-1	13	TRBJ2-1	.	.	TGTGCCACCAGTGGTCGACTAGGAAATGAGCAGTTCTTC	CATSGRLGNEQFF
TRBV7-2	12	TRBJ2-7	.	.	TGTGCCAGCAGCCAAGGGGGGCCAAAGCAGTACTTC	CASSQGGPKQYF
TRBV3-1	16	TRBJ2-2	TRBD1	few	TGTGCCAGCAGCCATCACCGGACAGGGAGGTCCGGGGAGCTGTTTTTT	CASSHHRTGRSGELFF
TRBV20-1	17	TRBJ2-3	TRBD1	.	TGCAGTGCTAGTTTGGACAGGGGCACTCTCGGGACAGATACGCAGTATTTT	CSASLDRGTLGTDTQYF
TRBV6-2/TRBV6-3	14	TRBJ2-3	.	.	TGTGCCAGCCGACCGGGACTCGGACCAGATACGCAGTATTTT	CASRPGLGPDTQYF
TRBV6-6	13	TRBJ1-1	.	few	TGTGCCAGCACCCTACTAGAAAACACTGAAGCTTTCTTT	CASTLLENTEAFF
TRBV27	16	TRBJ2-2	.	few	TGTGCCAGCAGTTTCGTGGTGTTCGGGCAGGGCGGGGAGCTGTTTTTT	CASSFVVFGQGGELFF
TRBV14	15	TRBJ2-1	.	few	TGTGCCAGCAGCCAAGCGGGAACGGGGTACAATGAGCAGTTCTTC	CASSQAGTGYNEQFF
TRBV30	13	TRBJ2-1	.	.	TGTGCCTGGAGGGAGGGCCGGTACAATGAGCAGTTCTTC	CAWREGRYNEQFF
TRBV20-1	15	TRBJ1-3	.	few	TGCAGTGCTGGGGGAAAGGGTTTGAGGGGAAACACCATATATTTT	CSAGGKGLRGNTIYF
TRBV6-5	15	TRBJ2-1	TRBD2	few	TGTGCCAGCAGTTACAACGGGAGGACCACCAATGAGCAGTTCTTC	CASSYNGRTTNEQFF
TRBV12-3/TRBV12-4	14	TRBJ1-1	.	few	TGTGCCAGCAGCCGTATGACGGTCTTCACTGAAGCTTTCTTT	CASSRMTVFTEAFF
TRBV6-1	15	TRBJ1-5	TRBD1	few	TGTGCCAGCAGCACAGACAGGGGCACCAATCAGCCCCAGCATTTT	CASSTDRGTNQPQHF
TRBV6-4	17	TRBJ2-7	.	.	TGTGCCAGCACCAACGAATCCCTAGGACGGTGGGACGGTGAGCAGTACTTC	CASTNESLGRWDGEQYF
TRBV6-5	14	TRBJ2-4	.	few	TGTGCCAGCAGTTACAACCAAGCCAAAAACATTCAGTACTTC	CASSYNQAKNIQYF
TRBV28	14	TRBJ2-1	TRBD1	.	TGTGCCAGCAGTCCCGGGACAGGGGTAATTGAGCAGTTCTTC	CASSPGTGVIEQFF
TRBV7-9	13	TRBJ2-7	.	.	TGTGCCAGCAGCTTAATGGGATGGGAGAAGCAGTACTTC	CASSLMGWEKQYF
TRBV7-7	17	TRBJ2-2	.	once	TGTGCCAGCAGCTTAGATTTTCTAGCAGCACTCACCGGGGAGCTGTTTTTT	CASSLDFLAALTGELFF
TRBV20-1	16	TRBJ2-5	.	.	TGCAGTGCTATCCCCCTAGGAAAGGGGGAACAAGAGACCCAGTACTTC	CSAIPLGKGEQETQYF
TRBV19	16	TRBJ1-5	.	.	TGTGCCAGTAGTATCGGCAGAGATTATAGCAATCAGCCCCAGCATTTT	CASSIGRDYSNQPQHF
TRBV20-1	13	TRBJ1-5	.	many	TGCAGTGCTAGAGTCTTGGACAATCAGCCCCAGCATTTT	CSARVLDNQPQHF
TRBV7-2	13	TRBJ2-3	TRBD2	few	TGTGCCAGCAGCCAAGCGGGAGCGGATACGCAGTATTTT	CASSQAGADTQYF
TRBV6-1	12	TRBJ1-1	.	.	TGTGCCAGCATCCTCGGACGGACTGAAGCTTTCTTT	CASILGRTEAFF
TRBV5-4	13	TRBJ2-3	.	.	TGTGCCAGCAGTGGTAGAATCACAGATACGCGGTATTTT	CASSGRITDTRYF
TRBV24-1	16	TRBJ2-3	TRBD2	.	TGTGCCACCAGTGATCCGGGGACTAGGGGCTCAGATACGCAGTATTTT	CATSDPGTRGSDTQYF
TRBV5-1	16	TRBJ2-3	TRBD2	.	TGCGCCAGCAGCTTGGTAGCGGGAGGCGTTGGAGATACGCAGTATTTT	CASSLVAGGVGDTQYF
TRBV20-1	12	TRBJ2-1	.	few	TGCAGTGCTAGAGGGGGGACGGATGAGCAGTTCTTC	CSARGGTDEQFF
TRBV6-1	15	TRBJ2-7	TRBD2	once	TGTGCCAGCAGTAGACCGGGACTAGCGGCTTACGAGCAGTACTTC	CASSRPGLAAYEQYF
TRBV20-1	15	TRBJ2-3	TRBD2	.	TGCAGTGCTAGTTGGGTGGCTAGCGGGAGCGGAACGCAGTATTTT	CSASWVASGSGTQYF
TRBV24-1	21	TRBJ2-1	TRBD2	.	TGTGCCGCCTGTGATTTTAGCGGGAGGGCCCCCTCCCGGGGCTCCTACAATGAGCAGTTCTTC	CAACDFSGRAPSRGSYNEQFF
TRBV2	12	TRBJ2-1	.	few	TGTGCCAGCAGTGGGGACAACAATGAGCAGTTCTTC	CASSGDNNEQFF
TRBV3-1	14	TRBJ2-5	.	.	TGTGCCAGCAGCCATCTGGCAGGGCAAGAGACCCAGTACTTC	CASSHLAGQETQYF